One sample yielded the 27 T cell receptor beta chains listed below, sequenced in a study of blood T cell repertoires in COVID-19. Here immunoSEQ multiplex PCR was the method, and the copy in TCRdb shows in-frame clones only, minus some. Of approximately 35,000 clones in the sample, roughly 88% were seen once. Material for sequencing was peripheral blood. The source is a human donor in a cohort sampled during active COVID-19.

CDR3 amino acids: CASSLGRGEKLFF. In nucleotides, the CDR3 is TGTGCCAGCAGCTTAGGGCGAGGGGAAAAACTGTTTTTT. The chain uses TRBV13 and TRBJ1-4, with D unclear. Looked up from germline, CDR1 is PRHDT and CDR2 is FYEKMQ (reference sequence). The CDR3 consists of 13 residues. The V gene lost 0 bases and the J gene lost 8 bases, with 7 bases spanning the gap.

This chain uses TRBV9 with TRBJ2-5; 7 nucleotides match TRBD1. CDR1 is SGDLS, CDR2 YYNGEE, per germline. CDR3 size: 15 residues. With 3 bases clipped from V and 5 bases from J, the junction kept 10 bases outside the gene matches. CDR3 region: CASSEPQGLWETQYF. In DNA, the CDR3 is TGTGCCAGCAGCGAACCACAGGGGCTTTGGGAGACCCAGTACTTC.

The rearrangement links TRBV18 to TRBJ1-1; D not certain. The V end lost 2 bases, the J end lost 3 bases, and 10 bases lay between the germline ends. Per germline, CDR1 KGHSH and CDR2 LQKENI. The CDR3 is made up of 14 amino acids. Written as DNA, the CDR3 is TGTGCCAGCTCACCAGACACCCGAGACACTGAAGCTTTCTTT. This translates into CASSPDTRDTEAFF.

The chain uses TRBV28 and TRBJ1-1; 7 bases line up with TRBD1. The CDR3 runs to 16 residues. The germline gives CDR1 MDHEN, CDR2 SYDVKM. The V segment lost 4 bases and the J segment 4 bases; nucleotides outside the gene matches: 12. The CDR3 spells CASSYVRGRVGTEAFF. In DNA form, the CDR3 reads TGTGCCAGCAGTTACGTTAGGGGGCGGGTGGGCACTGAAGCTTTCTTT. Variable domain in full (rest from reference TRBV28 and TRBJ1-1): DVKVTQSSRYLVKRTGEKVFLECVQDMDHENMFWYRQDPGLGLRLIYFSYDVKMKEKGDIPEGYSVSREKKERFSLILESASTNQTSMYLCASSYVRGRVGTEAFFGQGTRLTVV.

This chain links TRBV7-9 with TRBJ1-4, with no clear D. V gave up 7 bases and J gave up 6 bases, with 12 bases separating them. The CDR3 sequence is 13 residues long. The germline CDR1 and CDR2 sequences are SEHNR and FQNEAQ (reference sequence). The CDR3 bases are TGTGCCAGCACCAACCTGCGGGATGAAAAACTGTTTTTT. This gives the protein CASTNLRDEKLFF.

The chain has TRBV18 and TRBJ2-4, with TRBD2 identical over 10 bases. Germline CDR1 KGHSH, CDR2 LQKENI. With V trimmed by 3 bases and J by 9 bases, 8 bases remained unmatched. The CDR3 is made up of 15 amino acids. In nucleotides, the CDR3 is TGTGCCAGCTCACCTCGGAGCGGGGGGGTCGGCATTCAGTACTTC. It yields the protein CASSPRSGGVGIQYF.

This clone was seen a single time. The CDR3, as DNA: TGTGCCAGCAGTCGGGGGACAGGCCAAGAGACCCAGTACTTC. This translates into CASSRGTGQETQYF. The chain links TRBV6-6 to TRBJ2-5; 8 bases agree with TRBD1. The CDR3 sequence is 14 residues long. CDR1 is MNHNY and CDR2 is SVGAGI in the germline V gene (reference sequence). Trimming at V came to 5 bases and at J to 1 base, leaving 3 bases not matched to a gene.

This chain connects TRBV7-2 to TRBJ2-5, with 14 bases matching TRBD2. Germline V CDR1 and CDR2: SGHTA, FQGNSA. CDR3 length: 16 residues. V lost 5 bases, J lost 5 bases, and 7 bases stayed unmatched. For the CDR3, the DNA is TGTGCCAGCAGCCCATGGACTAGCGGGGGGCAGGAGACCCAGTACTTC. Residues: CASSPWTSGGQETQYF.

The chain combines TRBV5-6 with TRBJ1-5, with D uncertain. Germline V CDR1 and CDR2: SGHDT, YYEEEE. This CDR3 comprises 16 residues. V lost 0 bases, J lost 0 bases, and 10 bases lay in between. The CDR3 spells CASSLGGFYSNQPQHF. CDR3 DNA: TGTGCCAGCAGCTTGGGAGGGTTTTATAGCAATCAGCCCCAGCATTTT.

V gene TRBV11-2 combines with J gene TRBJ1-4, with D possibly TRBD1 on 5 matching bases. This CDR3 is 14 amino acids long. Germline V CDR1 and CDR2: SGHAT, FQNNGV. The V end was cut by 5 bases, the J end by 8 bases, with 15 bases between. In DNA form, the CDR3 reads TGTGCCAGCAGCCCTAGAAGGGGAGGAGAAAAACTGTTTTTT. Its protein product is CASSPRRGGEKLFF. The full variable domain, completed using reference TRBV11-2 and TRBJ1-4, is EAGVAQSPRYKIIEKRQSVAFWCNPISGHATLYWYQQILGQGPKLLIQFQNNGVVDDSQLPKDRFSAERLKGVDSTLKIQPAKLEDSAVYLCASSPRRGGEKLFFGSGTQLSVL.

The chain recombines TRBV7-2 with TRBJ1-1, with 8 bases fitting TRBD1. Germline V lookup: CDR1 SGHTA, CDR2 FQGNSA. CDR3 length: 14 amino acids. Trimming at V came to 2 bases and at J to 7 bases, leaving 6 bases not matched to a gene. The CDR3 DNA reads TGTGCCAGCAGCTTACAGGGGGCGCAAAGTGAAGCTTTCTTT. It codes for CASSLQGAQSEAFF.

The chain is built from TRBV28 and TRBJ2-7; the D gene is possibly TRBD2 (5 bases). The germline V and J ends were trimmed by 7 bases and 4 bases, with 14 bases remaining between them. Germline CDR1 is MDHEN and CDR2 is SYDVKM. The CDR3 spans 13 residues. The CDR3 here is CASTDRGGYEQYF. CDR3 nucleotides: TGTGCCAGCACCGACCGCGGCGGGTACGAGCAGTACTTC. The entire variable domain, with the rest obtained from reference TRBV28 and TRBJ2-7, is as follows: DVKVTQSSRYLVKRTGEKVFLECVQDMDHENMFWYRQDPGLGLRLIYFSYDVKMKEKGDIPEGYSVSREKKERFSLILESASTNQTSMYLCASTDRGGYEQYFGPGTRLTVT.

The chain combines TRBV12-3 or TRBV12-4 with TRBJ2-7; 7 bases are shared with TRBD1. V shed 7 bases and J 2 bases; nucleotides not matched to a gene: 5. The CDR3 runs 13 residues. For the CDR3, the DNA is TGTGCCAGCACCCCAGGGGGTCCCTACGAGCAGTACTTC. Amino acid sequence: CASTPGGPYEQYF.

The chain is built from TRBV18 and TRBJ1-1, with 8 bases fitting TRBD1. CDR1 KGHSH and CDR2 LQKENI come from the germline V gene. The CDR3 length is 15 residues. V gave up 3 bases and J gave up 3 bases; unmatched junction bases: 6. CDR3 region: CASSPWTGQDTEAFF. The CDR3 coding sequence is TGTGCCAGCTCACCGTGGACAGGGCAAGACACTGAAGCTTTCTTT.

The rearrangement links TRBV10-3 to TRBJ2-5; D may be TRBD2 (6 bases). Trimming cost V 2 bases and J 5 bases, with 12 bases left between them. Per the germline V gene, CDR1 is ENHRY and CDR2 is SYGVKD. This CDR3 comprises 14 residues. The DNA for the CDR3 is TGTGCCATCAGTGAGGTCGGGGGAGTGGAGACCCAGTACTTC. Amino acids: CAISEVGGVETQYF.

The rearrangement links TRBV7-9 to TRBJ2-1; a possible D gene is TRBD2 (6 bases). The V gene's germline CDR1 is SEHNR and CDR2 FQNEAQ (reference sequence). The CDR3 runs to 12 residues. V lost 5 bases, J lost 12 bases, and 14 bases lay in between. This chain's CDR3 is CASSPTRDWQFF. CDR3 in DNA: TGTGCCAGCAGCCCGACCCGGGACTGGCAGTTCTTC.

The genes are TRBV5-1 and TRBJ1-2; maybe TRBD1 (6 bases). Germline V gene sequence: CDR1 SGHRS, CDR2 YFSETQ. The CDR3 runs to 13 residues. Trimming left V 0 bases short and J 5 bases short, with 8 bases between. The CDR3 region is CASSLADSYGYTF. In nucleotides, the CDR3 is TGCGCCAGCAGCTTGGCGGACAGTTATGGCTACACCTTC.

The V and J genes are TRBV19 and TRBJ1-4; 8 bases line up with TRBD1. CDR1 LNHDA and CDR2 SQIVND come from the germline V gene (reference sequence). V trimming: 5 bases; J trimming: 15 bases; junction bases outside the gene matches: 14. The CDR3 covers 14 residues. The CDR3, as DNA: TGTGCCAGTAGTTCCGACAGGGGATCGGTTCTTTTGTTTTTT. Translation: CASSSDRGSVLLFF.

The chain recombines TRBV11-2 with TRBJ2-1, with TRBD2 identical over 9 bases. The CDR3 has 15 residues. Trimming removed 3 bases from V and 5 bases from J; junction bases left unmatched: 5. Looked up from germline, CDR1 is SGHAT and CDR2 is FQNNGV. The CDR3 sequence: CASSLSGGTNNEQFF. Written as DNA, the CDR3 is TGTGCCAGCAGCTTGAGCGGGGGGACTAACAATGAGCAGTTCTTC.

The rearrangement joins TRBV15 to TRBJ2-5; 9 bases line up with TRBD1. The germline V gene encodes CDR1 LNHNV and CDR2 YYDKDF (reference sequence). With 4 bases clipped from V and 5 bases from J, the junction kept 5 bases outside the gene matches. CDR3 size: 14 residues. In nucleotides, the CDR3 is TGTGCCACCAGCATAAGGACAGGGGTCGAGACCCAGTACTTC. The encoded protein is CATSIRTGVETQYF.

This rearrangement joins TRBV28 to TRBJ2-7; D not certain. Between the trimmed V and J ends, which lost 4 bases and 4 bases, there was a span of 5 bases. Germline V lookup: CDR1 MDHEN, CDR2 SYDVKM. This CDR3 region has 11 residues. CDR3: CASSSLYEQYF. The DNA for the CDR3 is TGTGCCAGCAGTTCGCTATACGAGCAGTACTTC.

The rearrangement joins TRBV2 to TRBJ2-1, with D possibly matching TRBD2 (7 bases). The CDR3 is 15 residues long. V dropped 6 bases and J dropped 4 bases, with 16 bases sitting between them. Germline V gene sequence: CDR1 SNHLY, CDR2 FYNNEI. The chain's CDR3 is CASRDPGGSYNEQFF. CDR3 nucleotide sequence: TGTGCCAGCAGGGACCCGGGGGGCTCGTACAATGAGCAGTTCTTC.

This chain joins TRBV6-4 and TRBJ1-5; D might be TRBD1 (5 bases). The V gene lost 3 bases and the J gene lost 0 bases, with 18 bases spanning the gap. The germline gives CDR1 MRHNA, CDR2 SNTAGT. This CDR3 spans 18 amino acids. CDR3 in amino acids: CASSDEGGTPYSNQPQHF. CDR3 DNA sequence: TGTGCCAGCAGTGATGAGGGAGGGACCCCTTATAGCAATCAGCCCCAGCATTTT.

This chain uses TRBV2 with TRBJ2-2; 7 bases are shared with TRBD1. Germline V CDR1 and CDR2: SNHLY, FYNNEI. The CDR3 spans 14 residues. J lost 6 bases, V lost 6 bases, and 7 bases had no gene match. CDR3 bases: TGTGCCAGCAGAGGACAGGTCTCGGCCGGGGAGCTGTTTTTT. This codes for CASRGQVSAGELFF.

V usage is TRBV2 and J usage is TRBJ2-5, with 13 bases that match TRBD2. The CDR3 contains 15 residues. Trimming took 7 bases from V and 5 from J; bases not matched to a gene: 7. CDR1 and CDR2 from the germline V gene are SNHLY and FYNNEI. The CDR3 nucleotides read TGTGCCAGCAAACCCCAGGGACTAGCGGGGGAGACCCAGTACTTC. This codes for CASKPQGLAGETQYF.

This clone has just one count. The rearrangement joins TRBV5-1 to TRBJ1-4; the D is unclear. This CDR3 comprises 14 residues. CDR1 is SGHRS, CDR2 YFSETQ, per germline. V lost 5 bases and J 8 bases, leaving 16 bases between the germline ends. CDR3 sequence: CASSQIGGWEKLFF. CDR3 DNA: TGCGCCAGCAGTCAAATCGGCGGTTGGGAAAAACTGTTTTTT.

The J gene is TRBJ2-7, the V gene TRBV6-5; tentatively, D is TRBD2 (7 bases). The CDR3 totals 13 residues. V was shortened by 10 bases and J by 0 bases, with 13 bases between the two germline ends. Germline lookup yields CDR1 MNHEY and CDR2 SVGAGI. CDR3 residues: CAIKGGDSYEQYF. The CDR3 nucleotides are TGTGCCATAAAGGGGGGGGACTCCTACGAGCAGTACTTC.